This entry is about one T cell receptor beta chain. This sample stems from a study of control samples from healthy donors and cancer patients. The germline CDR1 and CDR2 sequences are LNHDA and SQIVND (reference sequence). CDR3 length: 16 residues. Trimming cost V 1 base and J 4 bases, with 14 bases left between them. TCRdb keeps only in-frame clones here, not all; method: immunoSEQ multiplex PCR. The sample comprises about 84,000 clones, around 84% of which are singletons, and around a tenth rests with the top ten. The origin of this receptor is a man aged 60 to 69 with head and neck cancer. The gene calls are TRBV19 and TRBJ1-5; D unresolved. Sequencing used PBMCs. CDR3 in amino acids: CASSIGYQQSNQPQHF. CDR3 bases: TGTGCCAGTAGTATAGGGTACCAACAGTCTAATCAGCCCCAGCATTTT.